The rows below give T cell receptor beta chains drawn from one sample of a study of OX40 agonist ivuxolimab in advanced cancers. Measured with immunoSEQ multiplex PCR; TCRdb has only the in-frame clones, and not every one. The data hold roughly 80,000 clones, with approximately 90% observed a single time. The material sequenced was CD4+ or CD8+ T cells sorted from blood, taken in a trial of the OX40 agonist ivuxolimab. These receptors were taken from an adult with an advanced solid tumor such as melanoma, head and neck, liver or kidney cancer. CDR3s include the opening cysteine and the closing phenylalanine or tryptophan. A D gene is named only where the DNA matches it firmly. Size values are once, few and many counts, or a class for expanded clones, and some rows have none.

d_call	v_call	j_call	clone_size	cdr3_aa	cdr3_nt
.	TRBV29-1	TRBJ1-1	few	CSVGTPNTEAFF	TGCAGCGTTGGGACACCGAACACTGAAGCTTTCTTT
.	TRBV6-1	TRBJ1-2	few	CASSEPIYGYTF	TGTGCCAGCAGTGAACCTATATATGGCTACACCTTC
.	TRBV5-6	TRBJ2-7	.	CASSLVSIGEQYF	TGTGCCAGCAGCTTGGTATCGATCGGGGAGCAGTACTTC
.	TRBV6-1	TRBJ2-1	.	CASSALANEQFF	TGTGCCAGCAGTGCACTAGCCAATGAGCAGTTCTTC
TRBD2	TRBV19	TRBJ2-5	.	CASSLAGGTETQYF	TGTGCCAGTAGTCTGGCGGGAGGGACAGAGACCCAGTACTTC
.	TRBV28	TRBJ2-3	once	CASSFPTTDTQYF	TGTGCCAGCAGTTTTCCTACCACAGATACGCAGTATTTT
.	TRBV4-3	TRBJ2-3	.	CASSQDPRGSSSTDTQYF	TGCGCCAGCAGCCAAGATCCTAGGGGGAGTTCTAGCACAGATACGCAGTATTTT
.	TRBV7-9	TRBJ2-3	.	CASSLGTSWGSGRNTQYF	TGTGCCAGCAGCTTAGGAACCTCATGGGGATCGGGTCGAAATACGCAGTATTTT
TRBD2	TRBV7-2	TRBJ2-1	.	CASSLVSSGTYNEQFF	TGTGCCAGCAGCTTAGTATCTAGCGGGACCTACAATGAGCAGTTCTTC
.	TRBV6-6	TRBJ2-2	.	CASSYRPRENGELFF	TGTGCCAGCAGTTACCGCCCAAGGGAGAACGGGGAGCTGTTTTTT
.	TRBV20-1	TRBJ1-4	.	CSARDNEKLFF	TGCAGTGCTAGAGATAATGAAAAACTGTTTTTT
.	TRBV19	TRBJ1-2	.	CASSTPRTGTYGYTF	TGTGCCAGTAGTACTCCCCGGACGGGGACCTATGGCTACACCTTC
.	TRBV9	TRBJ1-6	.	CASSPQGTPNSPLHF	TGTGCCAGCAGCCCCCAGGGGACACCAAATTCACCCCTCCACTTT
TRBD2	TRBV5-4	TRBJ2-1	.	CASRTTSGSLNEQFF	TGTGCCAGCAGAACGACTAGCGGGAGTTTAAATGAGCAGTTCTTC
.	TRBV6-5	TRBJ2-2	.	CASSYGEGGGGELFF	TGTGCCAGCAGTTACGGAGAAGGGGGAGGCGGGGAGCTGTTTTTT
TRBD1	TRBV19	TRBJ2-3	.	CASSKPGQRADTQYF	TGTGCCAGTAGTAAACCGGGACAGAGGGCAGATACGCAGTATTTT
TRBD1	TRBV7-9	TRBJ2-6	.	CASRIGGSGANVLTF	TGTGCCAGCAGGATAGGGGGCAGTGGGGCCAACGTCCTGACTTTC
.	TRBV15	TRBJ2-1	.	CATSRDNGNEQFF	TGTGCCACCAGCAGAGATAATGGGAATGAGCAGTTCTTC
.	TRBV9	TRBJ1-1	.	CASSVGSPRNTEAFF	TGTGCCAGCAGCGTAGGCAGTCCTAGGAACACTGAAGCTTTCTTT
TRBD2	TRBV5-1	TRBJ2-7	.	CASSLGGLAGVWEQYF	TGCGCCAGCAGCCTGGGGGGACTAGCGGGAGTGTGGGAGCAGTACTTC
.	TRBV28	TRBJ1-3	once	CASSQAGRNTIYF	TGTGCCAGCAGTCAAGCGGGAAGGAACACCATATATTTT
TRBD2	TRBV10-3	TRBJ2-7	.	CATGTSGSSYEQYF	TGTGCCACCGGGACTAGCGGGAGCTCCTACGAGCAGTACTTC
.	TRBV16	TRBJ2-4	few	CASSQSSRQVQYF	TGTGCCAGCAGCCAATCTTCACGTCAAGTTCAGTACTTC
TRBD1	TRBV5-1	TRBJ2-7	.	CASSLGDRGLGEQYF	TGCGCCAGCAGCTTGGGGGACAGGGGGCTAGGGGAGCAGTACTTC
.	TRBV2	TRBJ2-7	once	CASRLGLWEQYF	TGTGCCAGCAGACTTGGTCTGTGGGAGCAGTACTTC
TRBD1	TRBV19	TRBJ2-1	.	CASSFPGQGRNEQFF	TGTGCCAGTAGTTTCCCGGGACAGGGTAGAAATGAGCAGTTCTTC
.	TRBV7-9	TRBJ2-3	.	CASSLGDSGTDTQYF	TGTGCCAGCAGCTTAGGGGATAGCGGCACAGATACGCAGTATTTT
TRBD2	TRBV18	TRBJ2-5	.	CASRISGTTQETQYF	TGTGCCAGCAGAATTAGCGGGACAACCCAAGAGACCCAGTACTTC
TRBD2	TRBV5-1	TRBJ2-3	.	CASSLGSSGKNTQYF	TGCGCCAGCAGCTTGGGGTCTAGCGGGAAAAATACGCAGTATTTT
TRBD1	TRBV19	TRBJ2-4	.	CASSTGGQGRLKNIQYF	TGTGCCAGTAGCACTGGCGGACAGGGGCGGTTGAAAAACATTCAGTACTTC
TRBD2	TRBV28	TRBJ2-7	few	CASTEGTSGKYEQYF	TGTGCCAGCACCGAAGGGACTAGCGGCAAATACGAGCAGTACTTC
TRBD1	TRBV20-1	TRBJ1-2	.	CSARTGGGYTF	TGCAGTGCCCGGACAGGGGGTGGCTACACCTTC
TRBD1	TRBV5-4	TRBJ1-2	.	CASSLYEGARGYTF	TGTGCCAGCAGCTTGTACGAGGGGGCTCGGGGCTACACCTTC
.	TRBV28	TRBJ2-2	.	CASSLSSGELFF	TGTGCCAGCAGTTTATCTTCCGGGGAGCTGTTTTTT
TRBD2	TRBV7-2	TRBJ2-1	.	CASSGRASGFNEQFF	TGTGCCAGCAGCGGGCGGGCTAGCGGGTTCAATGAGCAGTTCTTC
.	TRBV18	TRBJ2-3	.	CASSPGAERDTQYF	TGTGCCAGCTCACCAGGGGCAGAGCGAGATACGCAGTATTTT